This T cell receptor beta chain stems from a study of T cells in Graves' hyperthyroidism and ophthalmopathy. The junction had 7 bases not matched to a gene; V was cut back by 6 bases and J by 7 bases. Germline values: CDR1 MNHNS, CDR2 SASEGT. The CDR3 is 14 amino acids. This clonotype was counted many times. RNA transcripts provided the source from which TCR beta CDR3 regions were amplified. The study used the HTBI primer set for a first-round RT-PCR of the TCR CDR3. TCRdb used MiXCR to reprocess the multiplex PCR reads, holding one entry per CDR3 protein. This sample carries some 350,000 distinct CDR3 sequences, around 15% of them seen once, and the ten largest clones take roughly a fifth.

Sequenced material: blood. This chain links TRBV6-1 with TRBJ2-1, with 9 bases fitting TRBD1. This TCR derives from a woman aged 55-75 years with Graves' ophthalmopathy. This CDR3 is CASRETGGGNEQFF. The CDR3 nucleotides read TGTGCCAGCAGAGAGACAGGGGGTGGGAATGAGCAGTTCTTC.